These 29 T cell receptor beta chains originate from one sample sequenced in a study of control samples from healthy donors and cancer patients. The data were produced by immunoSEQ multiplex PCR, yet TCRdb's version contains in-frame clones alone and is incomplete. Of about 41,000 clones listed, around 94% are singletons. Sequenced input: blood. These receptor sequences come from a man aged 55 to 70 in good health.

Written as DNA, the CDR3 is TGTGCCTGGACCTCCTTTCCAAACTATGGCTACACCTTC. Residues: CAWTSFPNYGYTF. J is TRBJ1-2 and V is TRBV30; the D is unclear. The germline gives CDR1 GTSNPN, CDR2 SVGIG (reference sequence). The CDR3 spans 13 residues. Trimming took 4 bases from V and 2 from J, leaving 11 bases between them. The full variable domain, with the rest looked up from reference TRBV30 and TRBJ1-2, is SQTIHQWPATLVQPVGSPLSLECTVEGTSNPNLYWYRQAAGRGLQLLFYSVGIGQISSEVPQNLSASRPQDRQFILSSKKLLLSDSGFYLCAWTSFPNYGYTFGSGTRLTVV.

CDR3 sequence reads: CASSLSEGRNEKLFF. The CDR3 nucleotides read TGTGCCAGCAGTTTATCCGAGGGCCGGAATGAAAAACTGTTTTTT. V and J are TRBV27 and TRBJ1-4, with D hard to call. With 0 bases removed from V and 5 bases from J, the gap between germline ends came to 10 bases. The V gene's germline CDR1 is MNHEY and CDR2 SMNVEV (reference sequence). This CDR3 is built from 15 residues.

The chain links TRBV11-1 to TRBJ2-7; no definite D call. The CDR3 covers 14 residues. Trimming left V 1 base short and J 3 bases short, with 10 bases between. The germline CDR1 and CDR2 sequences are SGHAT and FQDESV (reference sequence). For the CDR3, the DNA is TGTGCCAGCAGCTTAGGAGGATTTCGCTACGAGCAGTACTTC. Protein: CASSLGGFRYEQYF.

This clone was picked up one time. This sequence joins TRBV16 and TRBJ2-7; D might be TRBD2 (5 bases). V lost 3 bases and J 0 bases, leaving 6 bases between the germline ends. Germline CDR1 and CDR2: KGHSY and FQNENV. This CDR3 region has 13 residues. DNA for the CDR3: TGTGCCAGCAGCCAGGGGAGCTCCTACGAGCAGTACTTC. Protein sequence: CASSQGSSYEQYF.

This sequence joins TRBV7-2 and TRBJ2-7; TRBD1 matches at 9 bases. CDR3 length equals 15 residues. Germline V lookup: CDR1 SGHTA, CDR2 FQGNSA. The V segment lost 5 bases and the J segment 3 bases; nucleotides outside the gene matches: 8. DNA of the CDR3: TGTGCCAGCAGCCGGGACAGGGTTCGGGGCTACGAGCAGTACTTC. Translated: CASSRDRVRGYEQYF. The whole variable domain, remainder taken from reference TRBV7-2 and TRBJ2-7, is GAGVSQSPSNKVTEKGKDVELRCDPISGHTALYWYRQSLGQGLEFLIYFQGNSAPDKSGLPSDRFSAERTGGSVSTLTIQRTQQEDSAVYLCASSRDRVRGYEQYFGPGTRLTVT.

The chain is built from TRBV18 and TRBJ1-2; TRBD1 agrees at 8 bases. Unmatched junction bases numbered 4, after V lost 2 bases and J lost 2 bases. The CDR3 sequence is 15 residues long. Germline CDR1 reads KGHSH; CDR2 reads LQKENI. CDR3 residues: CASSPTGGWNYGYTF. The DNA of the CDR3 is TGTGCCAGCTCACCAACAGGGGGGTGGAACTATGGCTACACCTTC.

This clone has only one observation. The chain recombines TRBV30 with TRBJ1-1, with D possibly matching TRBD1 (6 bases). Trimming took 1 base from V and 11 from J, leaving 14 bases between them. The CDR3 is 12 amino acids. Per the germline V gene, CDR1 is GTSNPN and CDR2 is SVGIG (reference sequence). The CDR3 loop reads CAWSGQVSGAFF. In DNA, the CDR3 is TGTGCCTGGAGTGGACAGGTAAGCGGCGCTTTCTTT.

The chain uses TRBV18 and TRBJ1-5, with 8 bases matching TRBD1. CDR1 KGHSH and CDR2 LQKENI come from the germline V gene. V was clipped by 3 bases and J by 6 bases; unmatched bases: 16. CDR3 size: 18 residues. The CDR3 DNA sequence: TGTGCCAGCTCACCTCTAAACTTCATAGGACAGGGTAGTCAGCCCCAGCATTTT. Its translation is CASSPLNFIGQGSQPQHF. Using reference TRBV18 and TRBJ1-5 for the parts outside the CDR3, the full variable domain is NAGVMQNPRHLVRRRGQEARLRCSPMKGHSHVYWYRQLPEEGLKFMVYLQKENIIDESGMPKERFSAEFPKEGPSILRIQQVVRGDSAAYFCASSPLNFIGQGSQPQHFGDGTRLSIL.

The genes are TRBV28 and TRBJ1-2, with D possibly TRBD1 on 6 matching bases. V lost 4 bases to trimming and J lost 5 bases, with 17 bases between them. CDR3 size: 15 residues. Per germline, CDR1 MDHEN and CDR2 SYDVKM. The chain's CDR3 is CASSSPSRTGYGYTF. The CDR3 coding sequence is TGTGCCAGCAGTTCCCCCTCCCGTACAGGGTATGGCTACACCTTC.

J is TRBJ2-5 and V is TRBV2, with TRBD1 as a possible D gene (6 bases). Trimming removed 10 bases from V and 4 bases from J, with 16 bases in between. There are 13 residues in the CDR3. Germline CDR1 is SNHLY and CDR2 is FYNNEI. The DNA for the CDR3 is TGTGCCACCACTGGGCAGGGGAGAGAGACCCAGTACTTC. It codes for CATTGQGRETQYF. The whole variable domain, remainder taken from reference TRBV2 and TRBJ2-5, is EPEVTQTPSHQVTQMGQEVILRCVPISNHLYFYWYRQILGQKVEFLVSFYNNEISEKSEIFDDQFSVERPDGSNFTLKIRSTKLEDSAMYFCATTGQGRETQYFGPGTRLLVL.

The chain recombines TRBV5-1 with TRBJ1-3; D unresolved. Germline loops: CDR1 SGHRS, CDR2 YFSETQ. This CDR3 region has 15 residues. Deletions cut 3 bases from V and 0 bases from J, with 10 bases between. The CDR3 sequence is CASSSPGLSGNTIYF. In DNA form, the CDR3 reads TGCGCCAGCAGCTCCCCGGGCCTCTCTGGAAACACCATATATTTT.

For the CDR3, the DNA is TGCGCCAGCAGCCCGGGACTGGAAGAGACCCAGTACTTC. Its translation is CASSPGLEETQYF. V and J are TRBV5-1 and TRBJ2-5, with a possible D match to TRBD2 (6 bases). V was shortened by 4 bases and J by 3 bases, with 10 bases between the two germline ends. This CDR3 contains 13 residues. Germline CDR1 reads SGHRS; CDR2 reads YFSETQ.

J is TRBJ2-3 and V is TRBV10-3, with D possibly being TRBD2 (6 bases). V was clipped by 3 bases and J by 1 base, with 14 bases between them. The CDR3 totals 16 residues. The germline V gene encodes CDR1 ENHRY and CDR2 SYGVKD. CDR3: CAISEFGGVGTDTQYF. The CDR3 DNA follows: TGTGCCATCAGTGAATTCGGGGGAGTGGGCACAGATACGCAGTATTTT.

The chain links TRBV7-9 to TRBJ1-1; D gene uncertain. With 4 bases removed from V and 2 bases from J, the gap between germline ends came to 11 bases. CDR1 SEHNR and CDR2 FQNEAQ come from the germline V gene (reference sequence). The CDR3 runs to 14 residues. The CDR3 DNA follows: TGTGCCAGCAGCTCTTCGGTTGCCAACACTGAAGCTTTCTTT. Translated: CASSSSVANTEAFF.

The chain combines TRBV7-2 with TRBJ1-2; D perhaps matches TRBD1 (5 bases). CDR3 length: 12 residues. The V and J ends lost 2 bases and 7 bases respectively, with 8 bases between them. Germline V gene lookup returns CDR1 SGHTA and CDR2 FQGNSA. CDR3 coding DNA: TGTGCCAGCAGCTTATCCAGGGCTGGCTACACCTTC. It encodes CASSLSRAGYTF.

This clone was recorded only once. This chain links TRBV7-3 with TRBJ2-1, with 8 bases fitting TRBD2. Germline V gene lookup returns CDR1 SGHTA and CDR2 FQGTGA. Trimming removed 4 bases from V and 5 bases from J; junction bases left unmatched: 7. The CDR3 totals 15 residues. The CDR3 coding sequence is TGTGCCAGCAGCTCATCCGGGACTAGTCACAATGAGCAGTTCTTC. Amino acids: CASSSSGTSHNEQFF.

The chain carries TRBV25-1 and TRBJ2-1; tentative D call: TRBD2 (6 bases). Trimming shortened V by 1 base and J by 7 bases, and 8 bases separated the two germline ends. CDR1 MGHDK and CDR2 SYGVNS come from the germline V gene. The CDR3 runs 13 residues. CDR3 loop: CASSESGRNEQFF. In nucleotides, the CDR3 is TGTGCCAGCAGTGAATCCGGGAGAAATGAGCAGTTCTTC.

The chain combines TRBV18 with TRBJ1-1; weak D call: TRBD1 (5 bases). Germline V gene sequence: CDR1 KGHSH, CDR2 LQKENI. Trimming cost V 3 bases and J 4 bases, with 12 bases left between them. This CDR3 contains 14 residues. Here the CDR3 reads CASSPRDGGTEAFF. Here the CDR3 DNA reads TGTGCCAGCTCACCCCGGGACGGCGGCACTGAAGCTTTCTTT.

The V gene is TRBV9, the J gene TRBJ1-1, with 7 bases lining up with TRBD1. V shed 0 bases, J shed 5 bases, and the junction held 10 bases outside the gene matches. The CDR3 loop spans 16 amino acids. From germline, CDR1 is SGDLS and CDR2 YYNGEE. DNA for the CDR3: TGTGCCAGCAGCGTAGATCCTCGGGACAGTGGGACTGAAGCTTTCTTT. It is translated as CASSVDPRDSGTEAFF.

The chain links TRBV10-1 to TRBJ2-5, with TRBD1 identical over 7 bases. The CDR3 consists of 14 residues. CDR1 is WNHNN, CDR2 SYGVQD, per germline (reference sequence). V lost 2 bases, J lost 1 base, and 1 base stayed unmatched. The CDR3 nucleotides read TGCGCCAGCAGTGAGGACAGGGCCCAAGAGACCCAGTACTTC. Protein: CASSEDRAQETQYF.

This clone is a singleton in its sample. This chain joins TRBV30 and TRBJ2-7; 7 bases map to TRBD1. Germline V CDR1 and CDR2: GTSNPN, SVGIG (reference sequence). V was pared by 5 bases and J by 0 bases, with 4 bases of the junction left unmatched. The CDR3 sequence is 13 residues long. CDR3 nucleotide sequence: TGTGCCTGGGGGACAGTTCCCTCCTACGAGCAGTACTTC. This translates into CAWGTVPSYEQYF.

The V gene is TRBV12-3 or TRBV12-4, the J gene TRBJ1-4; D ambiguous. The CDR3 runs to 13 residues. V lost 6 bases to trimming and J lost 6 bases, with 11 bases between them. The CDR3 protein is CASRKAGHEKLFF. For the CDR3, the DNA is TGTGCCAGCAGGAAGGCTGGGCATGAAAAACTGTTTTTT.

J is TRBJ1-2 and V is TRBV28; D is ambiguous. Germline V gene lookup returns CDR1 MDHEN and CDR2 SYDVKM. V was cut by 3 bases and J by 3 bases, with 11 bases left in between. This CDR3 spans 14 amino acids. DNA of the CDR3: TGTGCCAGCAGTTTGAGGGTGGTGGACTATGGCTACACCTTC. This translates into CASSLRVVDYGYTF.

This sequence joins TRBV30 and TRBJ1-4; no reliable D call. In germline, CDR1 is GTSNPN, CDR2 SVGIG (reference sequence). The CDR3 sequence is 14 residues long. V was cut by 0 bases and J by 4 bases, with 9 bases left in between. CDR3 nucleotides: TGTGCCTGGAGTGTAGGTCGGATTAATGAAAAACTGTTTTTT. It specifies CAWSVGRINEKLFF.

The chain combines TRBV12-5 with TRBJ1-2; maybe TRBD1 (5 bases). CDR3 length equals 15 residues. CDR1 is LGHNT, CDR2 FRNRAP, per germline. Trimming took off 3 bases at V and 4 bases at J, with 15 bases between the two ends. The CDR3 loop reads CASGLGPMGLYGYTF. The CDR3 DNA sequence: TGTGCTAGTGGTTTAGGGCCGATGGGACTCTATGGCTACACCTTC.

With regard to this clone: Mismatch with germline at one junction end may stem from a read error. The V gene is TRBV7-7, the J gene TRBJ2-5, with TRBD2 as a possible D gene (5 bases). This CDR3 comprises 16 residues. Germline values: CDR1 SSHAT, CDR2 FNYEAQ (reference sequence). The CDR3 loop reads CASSLDPGVNSETQYF. The CDR3 DNA follows: TGTGCTAGCAGCTTAGATCCCGGGGTAAATTCGGAGACCCAGTACTTC.

Note on this clone: The junction shows a germline mismatch at one end, possibly a read error. The chain is built from TRBV25-1 and TRBJ1-2; D might be TRBD1 (5 bases). CDR1 is MGHDK and CDR2 is SYGVNS in the germline V gene. The CDR3 extends over 12 amino acids. The CDR3 spells CASSGPGRLLLF. As DNA, the CDR3 is TGTGCCAGCAGTGGTCCGGGACGGCTTCTCCTCTTC.

This clone came up once. V usage is TRBV7-2 and J usage is TRBJ2-5; D possibly corresponds to TRBD1 (5 bases). The CDR3 length is 13 residues. The V gene's germline CDR1 is SGHTA and CDR2 FQGNSA. The ends were cut back, 4 bases at V and 5 bases at J, with 11 bases in the middle. CDR3 DNA: TGTGCCAGCAGCTACGTCAGGGCGGAGACCCAGTACTTC. It codes for CASSYVRAETQYF.

The chain combines TRBV7-9 with TRBJ2-7; TRBD2 matches 10 bases. The CDR3 is made up of 14 amino acids. Unmatched junction bases numbered 7, after V lost 7 bases and J lost 4 bases. Germline CDR1 SEHNR, CDR2 FQNEAQ (reference sequence). In nucleotides, the CDR3 is TGTGCCAGCAAGCTAGGGACTAGCGCGTACGAGCAGTACTTC. Protein: CASKLGTSAYEQYF.